This TCR beta chain came from a study of identical twins. Overall study results and limits: Insertions were fewer in abundant cord blood beta clonotypes, whereas memory repertoires showed none of this pattern. Invariant cells of the MAIT and iNKT types might have partly distorted the zero-insertion analyses.

TCRdb redid the calling of the 5' RACE reads with MiXCR, one entry per CDR3 protein. The sample carries roughly 500,000 distinct CDR3 sequences, roughly a fifth recorded once. This clonotype was seen only a few times. Its antigen is still unknown. The V gene lost 1 base and the J gene lost 0 bases, with 10 bases spanning the gap. The CDR3 runs to 14 residues. Germline values: CDR1 DFQATT, CDR2 SNEGSKA (reference sequence). This sample was shared with a second study, whose subject was T cells expressing NK-cell markers. That study reports: Source material for TCR beta repertoires consisted of sorted CD3+CD56+NKG2C+, CD3+CD56+NKG2C- and CD3+CD56-NKG2C+ T cells. Unclear, still, was the HCMV specificity of the expanded NKG2C+ T cell clones.

This TCR came from a woman aged 18-29 years in good health. The gene calls are TRBV20-1 and TRBJ2-7; D unclear. Sequencing input: CD4+ T cells sorted from blood. CDR3 in amino acids: CSARGGGNSYEQYF. CDR3 nucleotides: TGCAGTGCTAGAGGAGGCGGAAACTCCTACGAGCAGTACTTC.